This T cell receptor beta chain was recovered during a study of T cells after yellow fever vaccination. In this sample, this clonotype turned up many times. Trimming took 1 base from V and 3 from J, leaving 6 bases between them. This CDR3 contains 13 residues. Germline loops: CDR1 SGHVS, CDR2 FNYEAQ. TCRdb re-analysed the 5' RACE reads in MiXCR, keeping a single row per CDR3 protein. The sample has about 320,000 distinct CDR3 sequences, 3.5% to 4.5% seen once. Here the sequenced sample was PBMCs, taken 15 days after the yellow fever booster vaccination. The TCR comes from a man aged 18 to 29 who received the YFV17D yellow fever vaccine. This chain joins TRBV7-6 and TRBJ1-1; weak D call: TRBD1 (5 bases). CDR3 nucleotide sequence: TGTGCCAGCAGCTTAGGAGGGGACACTGAAGCTTTCTTT. Translating it yields CASSLGGDTEAFF.